A single sample gave rise to the 10 T cell receptor beta chains below, sequenced in a study of CD8+CD57+ T cells in acquired aplastic anemia. Genomic DNA served as template for TCR beta VDJ and CDR3 profiling. MiXCR, applied by TCRdb to the reads, yields one record per CDR3 protein. Of 150,000 to 200,000 distinct CDR3 sequences listed, roughly 48% are singletons. Sample: sorted CD4+, CD8+, or CD8+CD57+ T cells (not recorded which) from PBMCs. Source of these receptors: a human donor in good health.

The sample holds many counts of this clonotype. The CDR3 reads CSARDVGDGWKRTQYF. DNA for the CDR3: TGCAGTGCTAGAGATGTGGGAGACGGGTGGAAAAGGACCCAGTACTTC. The chain uses TRBV20-1 and TRBJ2-5; TRBD2 is a possible D gene (5 bases). V shed 0 bases and J shed 7 bases, with 21 bases lying between them. The germline CDR1 and CDR2 sequences are DFQATT and SNEGSKA (reference sequence). This CDR3 comprises 16 residues.

The sample holds a few counts of this clonotype. This sequence joins TRBV20-1 and TRBJ2-7; D unclear. Trimming shortened V by 0 bases and J by 1 base, and 1 base separated the two germline ends. Germline V lookup: CDR1 DFQATT, CDR2 SNEGSKA (reference sequence). The length of the CDR3 is 11 residues. This CDR3 is CSARESYEQYF. DNA of the CDR3: TGCAGTGCTAGAGAGTCCTACGAGCAGTACTTC.

The V call is TRBV6-1, the J call TRBJ2-7, with 7 bases matching TRBD1. This CDR3 contains 14 residues. Germline trimming cut 8 bases from V and 2 bases from J; bases unmatched to any gene: 9. Germline V gene data show CDR1 as MNHNS and CDR2 as SASEGT. DNA of the CDR3: TGTGCCAGCGGAGCTGGACAGGAAGCCTACGAGCAGTACTTC. Translated, it gives CASGAGQEAYEQYF.

This clonotype showed up just a few times. The chain couples TRBV4-2 to TRBJ1-3; D possibly corresponds to TRBD1 (6 bases). Germline CDR1 reads LGHNA; CDR2 reads YNFKEQ. This CDR3 comprises 17 residues. Trimming removed 3 bases from V and 1 base from J, with 16 bases in between. CDR3 nucleotide sequence: TGTGCCAGCAGCCAGGTAGGGCACAGGGAGTCTGGAAACACCATATATTTT. Translating gives CASSQVGHRESGNTIYF.

In regard to this clonotype: An end of the junction differs from the germline gene, which may be a read error. The rearrangement links TRBV10-3 to TRBJ2-3, with TRBD2 identical over 9 bases. The CDR3 is 17 residues long. Looked up from germline, CDR1 is ENHRY and CDR2 is SYGVKD. The CDR3 DNA reads TGTGCCGTCAGTGATCGGGGTCGCGGGGGGGCCACAGATACGCAGTATTTT. This gives the protein CAVSDRGRGGATDTQYF.

The sample holds many counts of this clonotype. The CDR3, as DNA: TGTGCCAGCAGCCCAGTGGGGGCTTCCTACAATGAGCAGTTCTTC. This translates into CASSPVGASYNEQFF. The V call is TRBV9, the J call TRBJ2-1; a weak D match, TRBD1 (6 bases). CDR3 size: 15 residues. CDR1 and CDR2 (germline): SGDLS, YYNGEE. V was trimmed by 4 bases and J by 1 base, leaving 12 bases between them.

This clonotype was detected ten times or more. The CDR3 reads CSVVGGVREKLFF. The CDR3 region has the DNA TGCAGCGTTGTTGGGGGGGTTCGTGAAAAACTGTTTTTT. The rearrangement uses TRBV29-1 and TRBJ1-4, with D perhaps TRBD1 (5 bases). Germline values: CDR1 SQVTM, CDR2 ANQGSEA. Trimming stripped 4 bases from V and 7 bases from J, with 13 bases between. The CDR3 loop spans 13 amino acids.

There are a few counts of this clonotype. J is TRBJ2-3 and V is TRBV30, with 9 bases matching TRBD1. The germline CDR1 and CDR2 sequences are GTSNPN and SVGIG (reference sequence). There are 16 residues in the CDR3. With V trimmed by 3 bases and J by 2 bases, 9 bases remained unmatched. In DNA, the CDR3 is TGTGCCTGGAGCGAACCGGGACAGGGCCACACAGATACGCAGTATTTT. Protein product: CAWSEPGQGHTDTQYF.

This clonotype has only a few counts. The rearrangement links TRBV5-1 to TRBJ2-3, with 15 bases identical to TRBD2. CDR1 SGHRS and CDR2 YFSETQ come from the germline V gene. V shed 4 bases, J shed 4 bases, and the junction held 10 bases outside the gene matches. The CDR3 is 18 amino acids. Here the CDR3 reads CASSGGTSGGSAADTQYF. The CDR3 DNA sequence: TGCGCCAGCAGCGGAGGGACTAGCGGGGGGTCGGCCGCAGATACGCAGTATTTT.

This clonotype was found many times. The chain carries TRBV29-1 and TRBJ2-7, with D tentatively TRBD1 (6 bases). Germline V gene lookup returns CDR1 SQVTM and CDR2 ANQGSEA. V was pared by 2 bases and J by 4 bases, with 15 bases between. The CDR3 has 14 amino acids. CDR3 region: CSVELVDRRYEQYF. The CDR3, as DNA: TGCAGCGTTGAATTAGTGGACAGACGGTACGAGCAGTACTTC.